The count of the clone carrying this TCR beta chain is one. Germline V gene data show CDR1 as SGHTA and CDR2 as FQGTGA. This CDR3 has 15 amino acids. Between the trimmed V and J ends, which lost 2 bases and 7 bases, there was a span of 17 bases. Assay: immunoSEQ multiplex PCR; the TCRdb copy retains only in-frame clones and omits some. The data show 250,000 to 350,000 clones, approximately 88% seen once. Patients at the Seattle site were enrolled during active infection and followed longitudinally. The record originates from a study of blood T cell repertoires in COVID-19. As for the study in general: COVID-19 samples, acute and convalescent, were from the United States, Italy and Spain. PBMCs, B-cell-depleted T cells, or T cells provided the cDNA or gDNA that made up the material.

This clonotype was sampled from a human donor with COVID-19, enrolled during active disease. The donor label of this sample is uncertain. V usage is TRBV7-3 and J usage is TRBJ1-2; D unclear. The material sequenced was peripheral blood. The CDR3 is CASSLEYGHAGGYTF. The CDR3 DNA sequence: TGTGCCAGCAGCTTAGAATATGGGCATGCGGGTGGCTACACCTTC.